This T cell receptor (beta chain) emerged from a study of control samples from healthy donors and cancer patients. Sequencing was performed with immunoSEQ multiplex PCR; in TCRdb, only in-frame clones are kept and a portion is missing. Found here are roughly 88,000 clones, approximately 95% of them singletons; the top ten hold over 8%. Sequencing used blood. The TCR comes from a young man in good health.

CDR3 DNA: TGTGCCAGCAGTTTTTGGAGGGCGGGAGGGGACCACGAGCAGTACTTC. Amino acids: CASSFWRAGGDHEQYF. The chain combines TRBV27 with TRBJ2-7; 9 positions agree with TRBD2. V dropped 3 bases and J dropped 5; count of bases not matched to a gene: 11. The CDR3 runs 16 residues. Germline CDR1 reads MNHEY; CDR2 reads SMNVEV (reference sequence).